This passage covers 23 T cell receptor beta chains from one sample sequenced in a study of regulatory T cells in long-lasting Graves disease. Time point given: persistent/refractory GD, antithyroid drugs over 5 years with positive TRAb. With RNA extracted from PBMCs as input, the TCR library was made. Arm-PCR with iRepertoire HTBI primers amplified the CDR3 regions for these TCR beta libraries. TCRdb reprocessed the multiplex PCR reads via MiXCR and lists one record per CDR3 protein. The sample has about 660,000 distinct CDR3 sequences; 30% are singletons. The sample here was peripheral blood mononuclear cells (PBMCs), taken when the disease was refractory, from a patient treated with antithyroid drugs. These TCRs come from a female donor with Graves disease.

There are a few counts of this clonotype. V gene TRBV5-1 combines with J gene TRBJ2-5; tentative D call: TRBD1 (6 bases). Germline loops: CDR1 SGHRS, CDR2 YFSETQ. V lost 2 bases to trimming and J lost 4 bases, with 12 bases between them. CDR3 length: 14 residues. The CDR3 DNA reads as TGCGCCAGCAGCTTCCAGGGGTCGGCAGAGACCCAGTACTTC. This translates into CASSFQGSAETQYF. The full variable domain, in which reference TRBV5-1 and TRBJ2-5 provide the parts outside the CDR3, is KAGVTQTPRYLIKTRGQQVTLSCSPISGHRSVSWYQQTPGQGLQFLFEYFSETQRNKGNFPGRFSGRQFSNSRSEMNVSTLELGDSALYLCASSFQGSAETQYFGPGTRLLVL.

The rearrangement uses TRBV2 and TRBJ2-2; maybe TRBD2 (6 bases). Trimming cost V 6 bases and J 0 bases, with 14 bases left between them. CDR3 length: 16 residues. The germline CDR1 and CDR2 sequences are SNHLY and FYNNEI. The CDR3 sequence: CASRSRGTPNTGELFF. CDR3 coding DNA: TGTGCCAGCAGAAGCCGCGGGACTCCGAACACCGGGGAGCTGTTTTTT.

This clonotype was seen only a few times. The rearrangement links TRBV6-1 to TRBJ1-3; a weak D match, TRBD1 (6 bases). The CDR3 extends over 14 amino acids. CDR1 and CDR2 from the germline V gene are MNHNS and SASEGT. Trimming removed 6 bases from V and 4 bases from J, with 13 bases in between. This CDR3 reads CASRPTGSGNTIYF. In nucleotides, the CDR3 is TGTGCCAGCAGACCTACAGGGTCCGGAAACACCATATATTTT.

This clonotype has only a few counts. The chain employs TRBV3-1 and TRBJ1-5; possible D gene TRBD1, 6 bases. The CDR3 contains 14 residues. V shed 3 bases and J shed 4 bases, with 10 bases lying between them. CDR1 is LGHDT and CDR2 is YNNKEL in the germline V gene (reference sequence). The chain's CDR3 is CASSHTTGNQPQHF. The DNA for the CDR3 is TGTGCCAGCAGCCATACGACAGGAAATCAGCCCCAGCATTTT.

This sequence joins TRBV16 and TRBJ1-3; D gene uncertain. CDR3 length equals 13 residues. V gave up 4 bases and J gave up 3 bases, with 7 bases separating them. Germline V gives CDR1 KGHSY, CDR2 FQNENV. The CDR3 sequence is CASSRIRGNTIYF. As DNA, the CDR3 is TGTGCCAGCAGCCGAATCCGTGGAAACACCATATATTTT.

This clonotype was observed many times. The chain employs TRBV6-1 and TRBJ1-2; D remains unclear. V was trimmed by 10 bases and J by 4 bases, leaving 19 bases between them. The CDR3 extends over 14 amino acids. The germline V gene encodes CDR1 MNHNS and CDR2 SASEGT. CDR3 coding DNA: TGTGCCACCCAGAAAGAGGCTCCACCCTATGGCTACACCTTC. Amino acid sequence: CATQKEAPPYGYTF.

This sequence joins TRBV27 and TRBJ1-5, with TRBD1 matching 7 bases. Trimming cost V 7 bases and J 0 bases; bases outside gene matches: 6. The length of the CDR3 is 15 residues. In germline, CDR1 is MNHEY, CDR2 SMNVEV (reference sequence). For the CDR3, the DNA is TGTGCCAGCAAGACAGGGAAATATAGCAATCAGCCCCAGCATTTT. Protein sequence: CASKTGKYSNQPQHF.

Concerning this clonotype: The junction departs from the called germline gene at one end, perhaps through a read error. V is TRBV5-1 and J is TRBJ2-5; D call uncertain. CDR3 length: 13 amino acids. Germline V gene lookup returns CDR1 SGHRS and CDR2 YFSETQ. As DNA, the CDR3 is TGCGTCAGCAGCTTGGAATGGGAAGAGACCCAGTACTTC. Its translation: CVSSLEWEETQYF.

The rearrangement links TRBV20-1 to TRBJ1-1; TRBD1 matches 8 bases. Trimming removed 7 bases from V and 6 bases from J; junction bases left unmatched: 13. This CDR3 contains 14 residues. Germline loops: CDR1 DFQATT, CDR2 SNEGSKA (reference sequence). CDR3 sequence (DNA): TGCAGTGGGGTCCGGGACAGGATGAGGTCTGAAGCTTTCTTT. Its protein is CSGVRDRMRSEAFF.

The chain is built from TRBV28 and TRBJ1-1; unclear D gene. Germline CDR1 MDHEN, CDR2 SYDVKM. This CDR3 has 13 residues. V gave up 6 bases and J gave up 3 bases, with 11 bases separating them. CDR3: CASRRWVDTEAFF. In nucleotides, the CDR3 is TGTGCCAGCAGGCGATGGGTGGACACTGAAGCTTTCTTT.

About this clonotype itself: A junction end diverges from the germline sequence, so it may reflect a read error. The chain uses TRBV19 and TRBJ1-2; D is possibly TRBD1 (5 bases). The CDR3 is 15 residues long. Germline CDR1 LNHDA, CDR2 SQIVND (reference sequence). The CDR3 coding sequence is TGCGCCAGTAGTCGGACGGACATAAGCTACTATGGCTACACCTTC. As protein: CASSRTDISYYGYTF.

V gene TRBV10-3 combines with J gene TRBJ1-4; no clear D gene. The CDR3 contains 13 residues. The germline gives CDR1 ENHRY, CDR2 SYGVKD. With 10 bases removed from V and 7 bases from J, the gap between germline ends came to 16 bases. In nucleotides, the CDR3 is TGTGCCACCGGGTCGAATTTGGGTGAAAAACTGTTTTTT. Its protein is CATGSNLGEKLFF.

At least ten counts were recorded for this clonotype. The chain carries TRBV11-2 and TRBJ2-1; 7 bases agree with TRBD1. The trim removed 5 bases at V and 15 bases at J, leaving 10 bases unmatched. Germline loops: CDR1 SGHAT, CDR2 FQNNGV. The CDR3 is 12 residues long. In DNA form, the CDR3 reads TGTGCCAGCAGCCCCTGGACAGGCCGGGCGTTCTTC. Protein: CASSPWTGRAFF.

This chain joins TRBV20-1 and TRBJ1-1; a possible D gene is TRBD1 (6 bases). Per the germline V gene, CDR1 is DFQATT and CDR2 is SNEGSKA (reference sequence). CDR3 length: 18 amino acids. V was shortened by 0 bases and J by 5 bases, with 25 bases between the two germline ends. In nucleotides, the CDR3 is TGCAGTGCTAGAGACCTCGATTCTTGGACGCAGGGGAATACTGAAGCTTTCTTT. This gives the protein CSARDLDSWTQGNTEAFF.

This clonotype was detected a few times. This CDR3 reads CASNQGFWSNQPQHF. The DNA for the CDR3 is TGTGCCAGTAATCAGGGATTCTGGAGCAATCAGCCCCAGCATTTT. V usage is TRBV19 and J usage is TRBJ1-5, with a tentative D call TRBD1 (5 bases). Germline values: CDR1 LNHDA, CDR2 SQIVND (reference sequence). V dropped 7 bases and J dropped 1 base, with 14 bases sitting between them. CDR3 length equals 15 residues.

The sample holds many counts of this clonotype. The chain recombines TRBV28 with TRBJ2-5, with 9 nucleotides matching TRBD2. The V gene's germline CDR1 is MDHEN and CDR2 SYDVKM. CDR3 length: 15 residues. The J segment lost 5 bases and the V segment lost 5 bases, leaving 9 bases of the junction unmatched. The CDR3 is CASSIRTSARETQYF. The CDR3 DNA is TGTGCCAGCAGTATCCGGACTAGCGCCCGGGAGACCCAGTACTTC.

At least ten counts were recorded for this clonotype. This chain uses TRBV2 with TRBJ1-1; D gene unclear. CDR1 and CDR2 (germline): SNHLY, FYNNEI. Trimming left V 5 bases short and J 1 base short, with 11 bases between. The CDR3 consists of 14 residues. The CDR3 sequence: CASSLWAQNTEAFF. In DNA, the CDR3 is TGTGCCAGCAGTCTGTGGGCCCAGAACACTGAAGCTTTCTTT.

In its sample, this clonotype was seen many times. The chain couples TRBV6-1 to TRBJ2-7; TRBD2 matches 8 bases. There are 15 residues in the CDR3. Germline CDR1 MNHNS, CDR2 SASEGT. The V gene end was trimmed by 4 bases and the J gene end by 2 bases; junction bases not matched to a gene: 7. The CDR3, as DNA: TGTGCCAGCAGTGCCTTAGCGGGGATAACCTACGAGCAGTACTTC. Translation gives CASSALAGITYEQYF.

The J gene is TRBJ1-5, the V gene TRBV6-1, with D unresolved. This CDR3 is 16 amino acids long. V lost 2 bases and J 0 bases, leaving 11 bases between the germline ends. Germline CDR1 and CDR2: MNHNS and SASEGT. This chain's CDR3 is CASSEFGVSSNQPQHF. The CDR3 DNA reads TGTGCCAGCAGTGAATTTGGAGTTTCTAGCAATCAGCCCCAGCATTTT.

The V gene is TRBV20-1, the J gene TRBJ1-1; TRBD1 aligns across 9 bases. Losses at the gene ends were 6 bases for V and 0 bases for J; bases not matched to a gene: 11. Germline values: CDR1 DFQATT, CDR2 SNEGSKA (reference sequence). The CDR3 totals 16 residues. The CDR3 DNA is TGCAGTGCAGACAGAGGGACAGGGAATATGAACACTGAAGCTTTCTTT. It codes for CSADRGTGNMNTEAFF.

This sequence joins TRBV11-2 and TRBJ1-2, with 11 nucleotides matching TRBD1. This CDR3 spans 18 amino acids. The trim removed 0 bases at V and 0 bases at J, leaving 6 bases unmatched. Germline lookup yields CDR1 SGHAT and CDR2 FQNNGV. The CDR3 DNA reads as TGTGCCAGCAGCTTAGAACCGGGACAGGGGGAATCTAACTATGGCTACACCTTC. Translation: CASSLEPGQGESNYGYTF.

The V call is TRBV20-1, the J call TRBJ2-5; 8 bases line up with TRBD2. The CDR3 has 13 amino acids. Trimming took 1 base from V and 7 from J; bases not matched to a gene: 5. CDR1 is DFQATT and CDR2 is SNEGSKA in the germline V gene (reference sequence). CDR3 protein: CSARARLAGTQYF. CDR3 DNA sequence: TGCAGTGCTAGAGCGAGGCTAGCGGGGACCCAGTACTTC.

The V call is TRBV6-1, the J call TRBJ1-1; perhaps TRBD1 as D (5 bases). Germline CDR1 is MNHNS and CDR2 is SASEGT. The CDR3 contains 14 residues. Deletions cut 8 bases from V and 0 bases from J, with 13 bases between. The DNA of the CDR3 is TGTGCCAGCTCACAGGACAACTTGAACACTGAAGCTTTCTTT. It yields the protein CASSQDNLNTEAFF.